This TCR beta chain is from a study of T cell repertoires in aging, cancer and after chemotherapy. Amplification of TCR beta used genomic DNA extracted from peripheral blood. Per the germline V gene, CDR1 is LGHNA and CDR2 is YSLEER. The CDR3 is made up of 14 amino acids. A mixed TRB-A/B primer pool amplified rearranged TRB by multiplex touch-down PCR. TCRdb reprocessed the multiplex PCR reads with MiXCR, giving one entry per CDR3 protein. The sample carries approximately 13,000 distinct CDR3 sequences, approximately 24% recorded once. About this clonotype itself: One end of the junction does not line up with germline, which may come from a read error.

The TCR originated in a human donor in good health. The V call is TRBV4-3, the J call TRBJ1-2; TRBD1 aligns across 7 bases. The sequenced sample consisted of blood. The CDR3 spells CASSQGTDGYGYTF. DNA of the CDR3: TGTGCCAGCAGCCAAGGGACAGACGGGTATGGCTACACCTTC.